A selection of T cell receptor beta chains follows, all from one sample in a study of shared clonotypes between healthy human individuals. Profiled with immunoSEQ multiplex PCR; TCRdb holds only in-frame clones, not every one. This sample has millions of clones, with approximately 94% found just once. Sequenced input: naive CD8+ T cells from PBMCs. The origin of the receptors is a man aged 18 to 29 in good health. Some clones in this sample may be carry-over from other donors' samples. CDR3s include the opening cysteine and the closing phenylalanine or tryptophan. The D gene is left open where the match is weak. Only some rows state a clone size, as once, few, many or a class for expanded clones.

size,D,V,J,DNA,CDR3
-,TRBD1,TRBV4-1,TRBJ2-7,TGCGCCAGCAGCCAAGATGGTGAGACAGGGGGTATTTACGAGCAGTACTTC,CASSQDGETGGIYEQYF
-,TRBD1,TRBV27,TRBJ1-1,TGTGCCAGCAGTTATAGGGGGCGTTGGAACACTGAAGCTTTCTTT,CASSYRGRWNTEAFF
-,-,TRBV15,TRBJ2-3,TGTGCCACCAGCAGTGCCGGGTCGTTGACAGATACGCAGTATTTT,CATSSAGSLTDTQYF
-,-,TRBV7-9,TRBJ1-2,TGTGCCAGCAGCTTAGTTACAGAGTATGGCTACACCTTC,CASSLVTEYGYTF
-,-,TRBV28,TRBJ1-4,TGTGCCAGCACCACTACCCCGTCCAGGCCACTAACTAATGAAAAACTGTTTTTT,CASTTTPSRPLTNEKLFF
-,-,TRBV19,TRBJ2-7,TGTGCCAGTAGTCCCGGCCCTTCGAGCGAGCAGTACTTC,CASSPGPSSEQYF
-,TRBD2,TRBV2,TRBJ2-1,TGTGCCACCGGAGCGGGAGGGCCGTCTAATGAGCAGTTCTTC,CATGAGGPSNEQFF
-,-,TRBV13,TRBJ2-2,TGTGCCAGCAGCTTATTCAGTCAGGGTTTCACCGGGGAGCTGTTTTTT,CASSLFSQGFTGELFF
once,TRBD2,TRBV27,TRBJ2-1,TGTGCCAGCACCCCGGGACTAGATTACAATGAGCAGTTCTTC,CASTPGLDYNEQFF
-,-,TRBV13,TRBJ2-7,TGTGCCAGCAGCAGCCCAGGGTCCTACGAGCAGTACTTC,CASSSPGSYEQYF
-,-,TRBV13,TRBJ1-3,TGTGCCAGCAGTGACCGGGGGACCATATATTTT,CASSDRGTIYF
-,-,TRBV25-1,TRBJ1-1,TGTGCCAGCAGTGCCGTGGGGCAGCTGAACACTGAAGCTTTCTTT,CASSAVGQLNTEAFF
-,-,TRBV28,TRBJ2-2,TGTGCCAGCACGCACAATATGAACACCGGGGAGCTGTTTTTT,CASTHNMNTGELFF
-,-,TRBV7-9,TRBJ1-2,TGTGCCAGCAGCTTAAGTGCGTGGGGCCCGACAGCTTTCTATGGCTACACCTTC,CASSLSAWGPTAFYGYTF
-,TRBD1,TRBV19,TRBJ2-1,TGTGCCAGTAGTATAGGACAGGGGGATGCGGATGAGCAGTTCTTC,CASSIGQGDADEQFF
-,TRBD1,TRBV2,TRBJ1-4,TGTGCCACCACAGGGGGCCCTAATGAAAAACTGTTTTTT,CATTGGPNEKLFF
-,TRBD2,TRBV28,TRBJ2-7,TGTGCCAGCAGTTGTCGACCTCCGGGGCTCGACCCAGAGCGGGAGAGTTGTGTTTTCTACGAGCAGTACTTC,CASSCRPPGLDPERESCVFYEQYF
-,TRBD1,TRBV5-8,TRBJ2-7,TGTGCCAGCAGCTCCCAAACCGGGACAGGGTCCTACGAGCAGTACTTC,CASSSQTGTGSYEQYF
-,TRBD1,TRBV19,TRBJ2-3,TGTGCCAGTAGTCACTCCGGGACAGGGGGCGCAGATACGCAGTATTTT,CASSHSGTGGADTQYF
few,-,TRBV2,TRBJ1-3,TGTGCCAGCAGTGGACCCTCTGGAAACACCATATATTTT,CASSGPSGNTIYF
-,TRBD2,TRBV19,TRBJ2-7,TGTGCCAGTAGTATAGGGGGCGGGAGAACGTACGAGCAGTACTTC,CASSIGGGRTYEQYF
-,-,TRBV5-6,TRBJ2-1,TGTGCCAGCAGCCTCTTACTAGCCGAAAGCTCCTACAATGAGCAGTTCTTC,CASSLLLAESSYNEQFF
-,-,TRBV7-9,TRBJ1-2,TGTGCCAGCAGCCCCACGGGTAAGGGGTTGGTAAACTATGGCTACACCTTC,CASSPTGKGLVNYGYTF
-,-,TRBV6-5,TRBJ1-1,TGTGCCAGCACCCACGATGCGGGGTACACTGAAGCTTTCTTT,CASTHDAGYTEAFF
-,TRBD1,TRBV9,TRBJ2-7,TGTGCCAGCAGCGCGACAGGGGCACCCTACGAGCAGTACTTC,CASSATGAPYEQYF
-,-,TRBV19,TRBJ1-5,TGTGCCAGTAGTACGGGCGCGAGGGGGGCGCGCAATCAGCCCCAGCATTTT,CASSTGARGARNQPQHF
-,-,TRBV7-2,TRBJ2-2,TGTGCCAGCAGCTTAGCGGGACCGAACACCGGGGAGCTGTTTTTT,CASSLAGPNTGELFF
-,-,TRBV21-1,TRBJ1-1,TGTGCCAGCAGCAAAGACTATGGGGACCTCGGGACTGAAGCTTTCTTT,CASSKDYGDLGTEAFF
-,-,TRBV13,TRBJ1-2,TGTGCCAGCAGCTTTTCATTGGGTATCGGCGGCTACACCTTC,CASSFSLGIGGYTF
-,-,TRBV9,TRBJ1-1,TGTGCCAGCAGCGTAGTCGAGACAAACACTGAAGCTTTCTTT,CASSVVETNTEAFF
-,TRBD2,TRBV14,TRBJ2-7,TGTGCCAGCAGATGGACTAGCGAACGCGAGCAGTACTTC,CASRWTSEREQYF
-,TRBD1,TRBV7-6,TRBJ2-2,TGTGCCAGCAGCCCTAAACCAAGGACAGGGGCGAACACCGGGGAGCTGTTTTTT,CASSPKPRTGANTGELFF
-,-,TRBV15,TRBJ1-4,TGTGCCACCAGCAGGGACGAGGGGACGGAACTGTTTTTT,CATSRDEGTELFF
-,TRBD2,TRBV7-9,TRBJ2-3,TGTGCCAGCAGCTTAAGGGAGAGCGGGGAAACAGATACGCAGTATTTT,CASSLRESGETDTQYF
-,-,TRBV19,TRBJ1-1,TGTGCCAGTAGTCTTCGTCGATTGAACACTGAAGCTTTCTTT,CASSLRRLNTEAFF
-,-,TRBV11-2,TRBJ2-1,TGTGCCAGCAGCTTAGGGGTAGGACCCCACTCGTACAATGAGCAGTTCTTC,CASSLGVGPHSYNEQFF
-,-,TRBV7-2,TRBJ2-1,TGTGCCAGCAGCTTAGCTCTAGAAGGGGCGCCCCTCAATGAGCAGTTCTTC,CASSLALEGAPLNEQFF
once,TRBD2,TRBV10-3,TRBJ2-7,TGTGCCATCAGTGATGGACTAGCGGGCTACGAGCAGTACTTC,CAISDGLAGYEQYF
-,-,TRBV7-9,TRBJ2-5,TGTGCCAGCAGCCCAGCCCAAGGGCAGCAAGAGACCCAGTACTTC,CASSPAQGQQETQYF
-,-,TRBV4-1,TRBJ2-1,TGCGCCAGCAGCCAAGTCGGGTACAATGAGCAGTTCTTC,CASSQVGYNEQFF
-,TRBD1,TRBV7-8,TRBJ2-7,TGTGCCAGCACCGAGTCAGGGGGCGGTCACGAGCAGTACTTC,CASTESGGGHEQYF
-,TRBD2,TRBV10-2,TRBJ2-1,TGCGCCAGCGGCGGGGGGTCTGAGCAGTTCTTC,CASGGGSEQFF
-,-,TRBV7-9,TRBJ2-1,TGTGCCAGCAGCTTAGGCGGCGTCGATGAGCAGTTCTTC,CASSLGGVDEQFF
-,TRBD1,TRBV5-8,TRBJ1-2,TGTGCCAGCACCTCTCGGACAGGGCTTTTTTTGAACTATGGCTACACCTTC,CASTSRTGLFLNYGYTF
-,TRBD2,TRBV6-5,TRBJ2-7,TGTGCCAGCAGTTACACTAGCGGGAAATACGAGCAGTACTTC,CASSYTSGKYEQYF
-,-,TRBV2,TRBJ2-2,TGTGCCAGCAGTGAAGGTCAGATGGGGACCGGGGAGCTGTTTTTT,CASSEGQMGTGELFF
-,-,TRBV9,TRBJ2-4,TGTGCCAGCAGCGGCGGTACCCCCGTTTCCAAAAACATTCAGTACTTC,CASSGGTPVSKNIQYF
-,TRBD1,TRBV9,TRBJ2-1,TGTGCCAGCAGCGTAGTGGACAGGGGAGGTGTTAATGAGCAGTTCTTC,CASSVVDRGGVNEQFF
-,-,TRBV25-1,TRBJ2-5,TGTGCCAGCAGTGACCTTGAGAGCGGAGAGACCCAGTACTTC,CASSDLESGETQYF
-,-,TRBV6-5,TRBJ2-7,TGTGCCAGCAGTTACTCGTCATTCAGTGCCTACGAGCAGTACTTC,CASSYSSFSAYEQYF
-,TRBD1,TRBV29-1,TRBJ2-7,TGCAGCGTTGAATACGAGACAGGGGCCTACGAGCAGTACTTC,CSVEYETGAYEQYF
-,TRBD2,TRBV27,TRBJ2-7,TGTGCCACCAGACTAGCGGCCCCCTACGAGCAGTACTTC,CATRLAAPYEQYF
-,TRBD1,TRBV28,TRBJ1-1,TGTGCCAGCAGTGACAGGGGGTACACTGAAGCTTTCTTT,CASSDRGYTEAFF
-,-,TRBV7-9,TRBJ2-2,TGTGCCAGCAGCTTAGTGAGCGGAGCGAACACCGGGGAGCTGTTTTTT,CASSLVSGANTGELFF
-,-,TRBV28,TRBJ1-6,TGTGCCAGCAGTTTGATCCCGCCAGGGTGGGATTCACCCCTCCACTTT,CASSLIPPGWDSPLHF
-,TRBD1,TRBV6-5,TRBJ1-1,TGTGCCAGCAGTTACTCGGAAGGGGGCTTAGAAGCTTTCTTT,CASSYSEGGLEAFF
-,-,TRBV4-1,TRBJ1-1,TGCGCCAGCAGCCAAGGGTGGGCGGGGACTGAAGCTTTCTTT,CASSQGWAGTEAFF